This TCR beta chain was found in a study of T-cell reconstitution after alpha-beta-depleted transplantation in children. Study-wide points: As was reported, about two months after transplant, alpha-beta T cells came from several hundred expanded graft clones.

Preparation of the TCRbeta library was carried out with unique molecular identifiers. One entry per CDR3 protein results from TCRdb running MiXCR on the PCR reads. The sample has about 120,000 distinct CDR3 sequences, approximately 10% seen once. Comments on this clonotype: Its antigen remains unknown.

The germline V and J ends were trimmed by 2 bases and 2 bases, with 9 bases remaining between them. Per the germline V gene, CDR1 is DFQATT and CDR2 is SNEGSKA (reference sequence). CDR3 length equals 13 residues. The TCR originated in a boy aged 2 to 10 with acute lymphoblastic leukemia, due to receive a stem cell transplant. The sample consisted of PBMCs, taken before TCRalphabeta/CD19-depleted stem cell transplant. This chain joins TRBV20-1 and TRBJ1-2; D not certain. Here the CDR3 reads CSARIGSNYGYTF. In DNA form, the CDR3 reads TGCAGTGCTAGAATCGGGAGCAACTATGGCTACACCTTC.